This T cell receptor beta chain came from a study of blood T cell repertoires in COVID-19. Overall study context: Samples of COVID-19 (acute and convalescent) were obtained from the United States, Italy and Spain. The analysed material was cDNA or gDNA that came from T cells, B-cell-depleted T cells, or PBMCs.

Original data processing: It was from reference gene primer amplification that nucleated cell counts were estimated. Sequencing was performed with immunoSEQ multiplex PCR; in TCRdb, only in-frame clones are kept and a portion is missing. V and J calls plus clone size are reproduced from that table; the DNA served to infer D and trimming. The table includes 250,000 to 300,000 clones, 70% to 90% detected once. The sequence came from a man aged 30 to 39 with active or convalescent COVID-19. Sequenced input: peripheral blood.

The chain's CDR3 is CASSLPTRDRGRYGYTF. CDR3 sequence (DNA): TGTGCCAGCAGTCTCCCTACGCGGGACAGGGGGCGTTATGGCTACACCTTC. The J gene is TRBJ1-2, the V gene TRBV6-6; 12 nucleotides align to TRBD1. Trimming took 5 bases from V and 5 from J; bases not matched to a gene: 12. Per the germline V gene, CDR1 is MNHNY and CDR2 is SVGAGI (reference sequence). The CDR3 extends over 17 amino acids.